This T cell receptor beta chain came from a study of response to subunit inactivated influenza vaccine. This clonotype was observed a few times. What it binds is not known. General study points: Authors proposed each seasonal influenza vaccination draws in few new T cells.

TCRdb called the RT-PCR reads again in MiXCR, with one record for every CDR3 protein. The table records approximately 490,000 distinct CDR3 sequences, less than 7.5% of them present only once. The sequences come from PBMCs from blood, collected less than 30 months after vaccination. The receptor was derived from a man aged 45 to 70 who received an inactivated influenza vaccine.

The CDR3 region is CASSPRVAGGRYNEQFF. For the CDR3, the DNA is TGTGCCAGCTCACCAAGGGTAGCGGGGGGCCGGTACAATGAGCAGTTCTTC. The chain uses TRBV18 and TRBJ2-1, with 10 bases identical to TRBD2. Germline V lookup: CDR1 KGHSH, CDR2 LQKENI. After removal of 2 bases from V and 4 bases from J, the junction contained 8 bases not matched to a gene. CDR3 length: 17 amino acids.